The rows below give T cell receptor beta chains drawn from one sample of a study of response to subunit inactivated influenza vaccine. TCRdb re-called the RT-PCR reads through MiXCR, storing one row per CDR3 protein. The table has about 700,000 distinct CDR3 sequences, roughly 13% seen once. The material sequenced was PBMCs from blood, taken 14 to 15 days before vaccination. All receptors come from a man aged 45 to 65 who received an inactivated influenza vaccine. The CDR3 runs from the conserved cysteine through the conserved F or W. The order of the fields is clone size, J gene, V gene, D gene, CDR3 DNA, CDR3 protein. D genes are given only for firm matches. A clone size is listed for some rows: how often the clone was seen (once, few, many), or a class if it is expanded.

few TRBJ1-4 TRBV20-1 TRBD1 TGCAGTGCTAAAAACAGGGGCAGGGAAAAACTGTTTTTT CSAKNRGREKLFF
many TRBJ2-7 TRBV5-1 TRBD2 TGCGCCAGCAGCTTGGAGGGGACTAGCTTTGGCGAGCAGTACTTC CASSLEGTSFGEQYF
few TRBJ2-3 TRBV7-6 NA TGTGCCAGCAGCTTTGCGAGACAGTCCACAGATACGCAGTATTTT CASSFARQSTDTQYF
NA TRBJ2-7 TRBV14 NA TGTGCCAGCAGCCAGGCCGGGAGCAGGGCCTACGAGCAGTACTTC CASSQAGSRAYEQYF
NA TRBJ1-2 TRBV27 TRBD1 TGTGCCAGCACCGCGAGACAGGGTTGGGATGGCTACACCTTC CASTARQGWDGYTF
NA TRBJ2-2 TRBV10-3 TRBD2 TGTGCCATCAGTCCGGGGGGGGCCACCGGGGAGCTGTTTTTT CAISPGGATGELFF
few TRBJ1-1 TRBV20-1 NA TGCAGTGCTAGAAAGGCAGAGGGAGACACTGAAGCTTTCTTT CSARKAEGDTEAFF
many TRBJ1-4 TRBV6-2/TRBV6-3 TRBD1 TGTGCCAGCAGCTACGAACGTTCCGGGACAGATCCTGGAAAACTGTTTTTT CASSYERSGTDPGKLFF
NA TRBJ2-7 TRBV25-1 NA TGTGCCAGCAGCCACCGGTTCTACGAGCAGTACTTC CASSHRFYEQYF
NA TRBJ2-3 TRBV29-1 NA TGCAGCGTTGCCGTGGGGGCCCGCACAGATACGCAGTATTTT CSVAVGARTDTQYF
few TRBJ1-4 TRBV6-1 TRBD1 TGTGCCAGCAGTACCCCCGGACAGGGCACAAAACTGTTTTTT CASSTPGQGTKLFF
NA TRBJ1-4 TRBV20-1 NA TGCAGTGCTAGAGATCTAACAGACGAAAAACTGTTTTTT CSARDLTDEKLFF
NA TRBJ1-4 TRBV12-3/TRBV12-4 NA TGTGCCAGCAGTTCAACAGGGCTGGGAACTAATGAAAAACTGTTTTTT CASSSTGLGTNEKLFF
few TRBJ2-1 TRBV6-2/TRBV6-3 TRBD2 TGTGCCAGCAGTTACTCGGTTTGGGGCGGGAGCTCCTACAATGAGCAGTTCTTC CASSYSVWGGSSYNEQFF
few TRBJ1-5 TRBV7-8 TRBD1 TGTGCCAGCAGTCGGGACAGCTTCAATCAGCCCCAGCATTTT CASSRDSFNQPQHF
many TRBJ2-3 TRBV20-1 NA TGCAGTGCGCCGGCAGGGGGGACAGATACGCAGTATTTT CSAPAGGTDTQYF
NA TRBJ2-1 TRBV4-3 TRBD2 TGCGCCAGCAGCCAAGGGCTAGCGGGAGGGCCATGGAATGAGCAGTTCTTC CASSQGLAGGPWNEQFF
many TRBJ2-3 TRBV9 TRBD2 TGTGCCAGCAGCCCCTCTGGGGGGGTCACAGATACGCAGTATTTT CASSPSGGVTDTQYF
NA TRBJ2-4 TRBV9 NA TGTGCCAGCAGCGTCTCCCCCAAAAACATTCAGTACTTC CASSVSPKNIQYF
few TRBJ2-3 TRBV28 NA TGTGCCAGCAGTCCCTCCGGATCGGGACGAACAGATACGCAGTATTTT CASSPSGSGRTDTQYF
NA TRBJ2-4 TRBV7-2 NA TGTGCCAGCAGCCCTCAGGGGGGGGGAAACATTCAGTACTTC CASSPQGGGNIQYF
NA TRBJ2-6 TRBV28 TRBD1 TGTGCCAGCAACCCCACAGGGGGCTCTGGGGCCAACGTCCTGACTTTC CASNPTGGSGANVLTF
few TRBJ2-1 TRBV4-3 TRBD2 TGCGCCAGCAGCCAAGAGGGGCCTAGCGGGGGGTACAATGAGCAGTTCTTC CASSQEGPSGGYNEQFF
NA TRBJ2-5 TRBV25-1 NA TGTGCCAGCAGTTGGAGATCAAGAGGGGTTATTCAAGAGACCCAGTACTTC CASSWRSRGVIQETQYF
NA TRBJ2-5 TRBV7-2 TRBD2 TGTGCCAGCAGCCCCGGGACTAGCGGGTTCCAAGAGACCCAGTACTTC CASSPGTSGFQETQYF
few TRBJ1-5 TRBV11-1 NA TGTGCCAGCTCCATAGGGAGCAATCAGCCCCAGCATTTT CASSIGSNQPQHF
few TRBJ2-3 TRBV5-1 NA TGCGCCAGCAGCTTCGGGACCCCCCCAGATACGCAGTATTTT CASSFGTPPDTQYF
few TRBJ2-1 TRBV12-3/TRBV12-4 NA TGTGCCAGCAGTTTAACCCGAGCCTACAATGAGCAGTTCTTC CASSLTRAYNEQFF
many TRBJ2-7 TRBV20-1 NA TGCAGTGCGCCCCCCCCGGAAAGGGGCTCCTACGAGCAGTACTTC CSAPPPERGSYEQYF
few TRBJ1-5 TRBV12-3/TRBV12-4 NA TGTGCCAGCAGTTTGGGTCAGTTTAGCCAGCCCCAGCATTTT CASSLGQFSQPQHF
NA TRBJ2-5 TRBV11-2 NA TGTGCCAGCAGCTTTTTTGAAGCGCGCGAGTTCCAGTACTTC CASSFFEAREFQYF
many TRBJ2-7 TRBV7-9 NA TGTGCCAGCAGCTTAGCGATCGACAGCTTAAGCTCCTACGAGCAGTACTTC CASSLAIDSLSSYEQYF
NA TRBJ2-7 TRBV20-1 TRBD2 TGCAGTGCTACCGAGAGCGGGAGGGCCTACGAGCAGTACTTC CSATESGRAYEQYF
NA TRBJ2-1 TRBV20-1 TRBD2 TGCAGTGCTAGACGCGGGAGGGCGAGCTCCTACAATGAGCAGTTCTTC CSARRGRASSYNEQFF
NA TRBJ2-7 TRBV7-2 NA TGTGCCAGCAGCTGGGGACTCCCAGGGAGCGAGCAGTACTTC CASSWGLPGSEQYF
few TRBJ2-5 TRBV19 TRBD2 TGTGCCAGTAGCGAGCGGGGCCTTATGGAGACCCAGTACTTC CASSERGLMETQYF
few TRBJ2-3 TRBV12-3/TRBV12-4 NA TGTGCCAGCAGCCCGGTATTTACGCAGTATTTT CASSPVFTQYF
few TRBJ2-3 TRBV10-3 NA TGTGCCATCAGTGCCCCCCTAACCGGAAGCACAGATACGCAGTATTTT CAISAPLTGSTDTQYF
few TRBJ2-3 TRBV5-1 NA TGCGCCAGCAGCTTGGGAGGCGGGGACCCAGATACGCAGTATTTT CASSLGGGDPDTQYF
NA TRBJ2-7 TRBV12-3/TRBV12-4 TRBD2 TGTGCCAGCAGTCCTAGCGGGGTCCTCTCCTACGAGCAGTACTTC CASSPSGVLSYEQYF
few TRBJ2-1 TRBV6-2/TRBV6-3 TRBD2 TGTGCCAGCATCGAAGGTCCTAGCGGGACCTACAATGAGCAGTTCTTC CASIEGPSGTYNEQFF
NA TRBJ2-3 TRBV28 NA TGTGCCAGCAGTTTATATATGGTTTCGGGGACAGATACGCAGTATTTT CASSLYMVSGTDTQYF